The 32 T cell receptor beta chains given below trace back to one sample, sequenced in a study of blood T cell repertoires in COVID-19. Generated by immunoSEQ multiplex PCR, the TCRdb table keeps only in-frame clones and is missing some. This sample yields tens of thousands of clones, of which 81% are seen a single time; 25% to 35% belongs to the top ten. The sequenced sample consisted of peripheral blood. These receptors originate from a woman older than 75 with active or convalescent COVID-19.

The rearrangement uses TRBV5-3 and TRBJ2-7; 8 nucleotides align to TRBD2. TRBV5-3 carries the ORF label, with uncertain function. The CDR3 sequence is 14 residues long. The V segment lost 10 bases and the J segment 6 bases; nucleotides outside the gene matches: 15. Here the CDR3 DNA reads TGTGCCCCTGGGGGGAGCGGGGGCCTAGTCGAGCAGTACTTC. It yields the protein CAPGGSGGLVEQYF.

The chain uses TRBV19 and TRBJ2-7; TRBD1 matches at 8 bases. CDR1 and CDR2 from the germline V gene are LNHDA and SQIVND (reference sequence). V lost 9 bases and J lost 3; bases outside the gene matches: 7. The CDR3 consists of 13 residues. This CDR3 is CAREDRAFYEQYF. Here the CDR3 DNA reads TGTGCCAGGGAGGACAGGGCCTTCTACGAGCAGTACTTC.

The V and J genes are TRBV13 and TRBJ1-2; TRBD1 might be the D (5 bases). The CDR3 totals 15 residues. V lost 1 base to trimming and J lost 0 bases, with 9 bases between them. Germline loops: CDR1 PRHDT, CDR2 FYEKMQ (reference sequence). The CDR3 nucleotides read TGTGCCAGCAGCTTAGCAACAGGAGCTAACTATGGCTACACCTTC. It codes for CASSLATGANYGYTF.

This clone appeared a few times. The genes are TRBV9 and TRBJ2-7, with a tentative D call TRBD1 (5 bases). This CDR3 is 17 amino acids long. V lost 3 bases, J lost 1 base, and 20 bases lay in between. The germline gives CDR1 SGDLS, CDR2 YYNGEE. The CDR3 spells CASSAQPLSSGSYEQYF. The CDR3 DNA sequence: TGTGCCAGCAGCGCACAGCCCCTCTCTTCAGGGTCCTACGAGCAGTACTTC.

This sequence joins TRBV5-1 and TRBJ2-1, with TRBD2 matching over 13 bases. Germline lookup yields CDR1 SGHRS and CDR2 YFSETQ. After removal of 4 bases from V and 8 bases from J, the junction contained 6 bases not matched to a gene. This CDR3 has 15 amino acids. The DNA for the CDR3 is TGCGCCAGCAGCCCCGGGACTAGCGGGGTCGATGAGCAGTTCTTC. Protein sequence: CASSPGTSGVDEQFF.

This chain joins TRBV5-1 and TRBJ1-1; no firm D call. From germline, CDR1 is SGHRS and CDR2 YFSETQ. This CDR3 has 13 residues. Deletions cut 3 bases from V and 0 bases from J, with 6 bases between. CDR3 loop: CASSSEMNTEAFF. As DNA, the CDR3 is TGCGCCAGCAGCTCCGAGATGAACACTGAAGCTTTCTTT.

The J gene is TRBJ1-1, the V gene TRBV6-2 or TRBV6-3; tentative D call: TRBD1 (5 bases). The ends were cut back, 4 bases at V and 4 bases at J, with 13 bases in the middle. The CDR3 totals 14 residues. In germline, CDR1 is MNHEY, CDR2 SVGEGT. The chain's CDR3 is CASSSRDLGTEAFF. In DNA form, the CDR3 reads TGTGCCAGCAGTTCACGGGACTTGGGCACTGAAGCTTTCTTT.

The chain carries TRBV19 and TRBJ1-2; TRBD1 matches 8 bases. The CDR3 loop spans 14 amino acids. J gave up 1 base and V 9 bases, and 7 bases lay outside the gene matches. Germline-derived CDR1 and CDR2 are LNHDA and SQIVND (reference sequence). In DNA form, the CDR3 reads TGTGCCAGCCAGATGGGACAGGTTAACTATGGCTACACCTTC. As protein: CASQMGQVNYGYTF.

V usage is TRBV5-1 and J usage is TRBJ2-2; TRBD1 matches at 8 bases. The V and J ends lost 5 bases and 2 bases, in that order; junction bases with no gene match: 8. This CDR3 comprises 16 residues. Germline CDR1 is SGHRS and CDR2 is YFSETQ. The CDR3 is CASRRQGSINTGELFF. The CDR3 coding sequence is TGCGCCAGCAGGAGACAGGGGTCTATCAACACCGGGGAGCTGTTTTTT.

This clone was recorded only once. This chain joins TRBV5-1 and TRBJ2-7; 8 bases are shared with TRBD2. V dropped 2 bases and J dropped 2; count of bases not matched to a gene: 3. Germline V gene sequence: CDR1 SGHRS, CDR2 YFSETQ. CDR3 length equals 14 residues. CDR3 coding DNA: TGCGCCAGCAGCTTTATAGCGGGGACCTACGAGCAGTACTTC. Protein product: CASSFIAGTYEQYF.

V usage is TRBV24-1 and J usage is TRBJ2-7, with 10 positions matching TRBD1. The germline gives CDR1 KGHDR, CDR2 SFDVKD. J was trimmed by 2 bases and V by 2 bases; bases with no gene match: 5. The CDR3 is 16 amino acids. The DNA for the CDR3 is TGTGCCACCAGTGATTCTCGGGACAGGGGAGCCTACGAGCAGTACTTC. Its translation is CATSDSRDRGAYEQYF.

The J gene is TRBJ2-1, the V gene TRBV27; the match to TRBD2 covers 8 bases. The J segment lost 3 bases and the V segment lost 4 bases, leaving 8 bases of the junction unmatched. The CDR3 is 16 amino acids. Germline lookup yields CDR1 MNHEY and CDR2 SMNVEV (reference sequence). Written as DNA, the CDR3 is TGTGCCAGCAGTTCCCTTTCGGGGGGGTTCTACAATGAGCAGTTCTTC. Translation: CASSSLSGGFYNEQFF.

The chain carries TRBV6-6 and TRBJ1-3; TRBD1 matches 7 bases. The CDR3 has 15 amino acids. J lost 2 bases, V lost 6 bases, and 7 bases had no gene match. Germline lookup yields CDR1 MNHNY and CDR2 SVGAGI (reference sequence). This CDR3 is CASRDRDRPGNTIYF. The CDR3 DNA sequence: TGTGCCAGCAGAGACCGGGACAGACCTGGAAACACCATATATTTT.

V usage is TRBV2 and J usage is TRBJ2-3; D possibly corresponds to TRBD1 (6 bases). The V gene lost 6 bases and the J gene lost 3 bases, with 13 bases spanning the gap. The germline V gene encodes CDR1 SNHLY and CDR2 FYNNEI. CDR3 length equals 14 residues. CDR3 region: CASRNREGTDTQYF. As DNA, the CDR3 is TGTGCCAGCAGAAACAGGGAAGGGACAGATACGCAGTATTTT.

At least ten counts were recorded for this clone. V gene TRBV15 combines with J gene TRBJ2-2, with a possible D match to TRBD2 (5 bases). CDR1 is LNHNV and CDR2 is YYDKDF in the germline V gene (reference sequence). The CDR3 is 14 residues long. V was cut by 1 base and J by 3 bases, with 6 bases left in between. The CDR3 spells CATSRVSDTGELFF. DNA for the CDR3: TGTGCCACCAGCAGAGTTAGCGACACCGGGGAGCTGTTTTTT.

The V and J genes are TRBV6-5 and TRBJ2-3; tentatively, D is TRBD1 (5 bases). V lost 9 bases, J lost 3 bases, and 19 bases lay in between. This CDR3 contains 15 residues. Germline loops: CDR1 MNHEY, CDR2 SVGAGI. In DNA form, the CDR3 reads TGTGCCAGTAGGGGCCCACACCTGCGGACAGATACGCAGTATTTT. Amino acids: CASRGPHLRTDTQYF.

The V and J genes are TRBV5-1 and TRBJ1-4, with a possible D match to TRBD1 (5 bases). The V and J ends lost 4 bases and 4 bases respectively, with 23 bases between them. The CDR3 extends over 18 amino acids. Germline lookup yields CDR1 SGHRS and CDR2 YFSETQ. CDR3 region: CASSPGISPSGGNEKLFF. The CDR3 DNA reads TGCGCCAGCAGCCCCGGGATTAGTCCTTCGGGGGGTAATGAAAAACTGTTTTTT.

V and J are TRBV7-2 and TRBJ2-1; 8 bases match TRBD1. Losses at the gene ends were 5 bases for V and 2 bases for J; bases not matched to a gene: 5. This CDR3 spans 15 amino acids. The germline V gene has CDR1 SGHTA and CDR2 FQGNSA. CDR3 amino acids: CASSPGTGTYNEQFF. Here the CDR3 DNA reads TGTGCCAGCAGCCCCGGGACAGGTACCTACAATGAGCAGTTCTTC.

The chain couples TRBV5-4 to TRBJ1-1; 9 bases line up with TRBD1. The CDR3 length is 14 residues. J was trimmed by 3 bases and V by 5 bases; bases with no gene match: 5. Per germline, CDR1 SGHNT and CDR2 YYREEE (reference sequence). The CDR3 here is CASRYRDRDTEAFF. CDR3 nucleotide sequence: TGTGCCAGCAGGTACCGGGACAGGGACACTGAAGCTTTCTTT.

The chain combines TRBV3-1 (or the pseudogene TRBV3-2) with TRBJ2-3; D may be TRBD2 (7 bases). The CDR3 spans 13 residues. Germline V gene lookup returns CDR1 LGHDT and CDR2 YNNKEL (reference sequence). V gave up 4 bases and J gave up 14 bases, with 19 bases separating them. CDR3 nucleotide sequence: TGTGCCAGCAGCCTCTTGGGCGGGGGCCAGGGGTATTTT. Amino acid sequence: CASSLLGGGQGYF.

The genes are TRBV6-5 and TRBJ2-7, with 9 bases matching TRBD2. Germline CDR1 and CDR2: MNHEY and SVGAGI. The CDR3 loop spans 15 amino acids. V trimming: 6 bases; J trimming: 0 bases; junction bases outside the gene matches: 6. CDR3 region: CASRVAGDPSYEQYF. The DNA of the CDR3 is TGTGCCAGCAGGGTAGCGGGGGACCCCTCCTACGAGCAGTACTTC.

This clone was seen at least ten times. The chain recombines TRBV28 with TRBJ1-5; D unresolved. Germline CDR1 and CDR2: MDHEN and SYDVKM. The CDR3 sequence is 18 residues long. Trimming shortened V by 5 bases and J by 0 bases, and 20 bases separated the two germline ends. The CDR3 DNA reads TGTGCCAGCAGTCCCCCCGGGGTGGAGCGATATAGCAATCAGCCCCAGCATTTT. Its translation: CASSPPGVERYSNQPQHF.

This sequence joins TRBV4-1 and TRBJ2-6; TRBD1 is a possible D gene (6 bases). The CDR3 runs 16 residues. Germline-derived CDR1 and CDR2 are MGHRA and YSYEKL. The V end lost 3 bases, the J end lost 2 bases, and 11 bases lay between the germline ends. This CDR3 reads CASSHLYRAGANVLTF. CDR3 bases: TGCGCCAGCAGCCACTTATACAGGGCTGGGGCCAACGTCCTGACTTTC.

V is TRBV5-1 and J is TRBJ2-7; 7 bases match TRBD1. The CDR3 totals 14 residues. The V gene end was trimmed by 4 bases and the J gene end by 2 bases; junction bases not matched to a gene: 6. The germline CDR1 and CDR2 sequences are SGHRS and YFSETQ. The CDR3 nucleotides read TGCGCCAGCAGCCTCCGGGACAGAACCTACGAGCAGTACTTC. Amino acids: CASSLRDRTYEQYF.

This chain uses TRBV19 with TRBJ1-5, with a weak D call TRBD1 (6 bases). The V end lost 6 bases, the J end lost 1 base, and 22 bases lay between the germline ends. CDR1 is LNHDA and CDR2 is SQIVND in the germline V gene (reference sequence). The CDR3 is 18 amino acids. CDR3 amino acids: CASSNPIEGERSNQPQHF. As DNA, the CDR3 is TGTGCCAGTAGCAATCCTATCGAGGGGGAGAGGAGCAATCAGCCCCAGCATTTT.

The rearrangement links TRBV7-2 to TRBJ1-4, with a tentative D call TRBD1 (5 bases). Germline-derived CDR1 and CDR2 are SGHTA and FQGNSA. The CDR3 runs 15 residues. Trimming took off 0 bases at V and 8 bases at J, with 13 bases between the two ends. CDR3 loop: CASSLAGPGGEKLFF. The CDR3, as DNA: TGTGCCAGCAGCTTAGCAGGGCCCGGGGGGGAAAAACTGTTTTTT.

The chain links TRBV18 to TRBJ1-2; D is undetermined. The length of the CDR3 is 14 residues. V lost 3 bases and J 6 bases, leaving 14 bases between the germline ends. Germline CDR1 KGHSH, CDR2 LQKENI. CDR3 sequence reads: CASSPSGDPNGYTF. CDR3 DNA sequence: TGTGCCAGCTCACCTTCAGGTGATCCTAATGGCTACACCTTC.

V is TRBV5-4 and J is TRBJ1-6, with TRBD1 as a possible D gene (5 bases). CDR1 and CDR2 (germline): SGHNT, YYREEE (reference sequence). The CDR3 has 15 residues. The ends were cut back, 5 bases at V and 6 bases at J, with 15 bases in the middle. The CDR3 nucleotides are TGTGCCAGCAGTCCCCGGCAGGGTGGTAATTCACCCCTCCACTTT. This codes for CASSPRQGGNSPLHF.

V is TRBV7-3 and J is TRBJ2-7; D remains unclear. Germline loops: CDR1 SGHTA, CDR2 FQGTGA. The CDR3 is 13 amino acids. Trimming stripped 5 bases from V and 0 bases from J, with 8 bases between. CDR3 sequence (DNA): TGTGCCAGCAGCCCCCCAGGCTCCTACGAGCAGTACTTC. Protein product: CASSPPGSYEQYF. The full variable domain, completed using reference TRBV7-3 and TRBJ2-7, is GAGVSQTPSNKVTEKGKYVELRCDPISGHTALYWYRQSLGQGPEFLIYFQGTGAADDSGLPNDRFFAVRPEGSVSTLKIQRTERGDSAVYLCASSPPGSYEQYFGPGTRLTVT.

The chain links TRBV6-2 or TRBV6-3 to TRBJ1-2; D perhaps matches TRBD1 (6 bases). The CDR3 consists of 13 residues. CDR1 and CDR2 (germline): MNHEY, SVGEGT. V lost 6 bases and J 2 bases, leaving 10 bases between the germline ends. The CDR3 loop reads CASSAQGNYGYTF. Here the CDR3 DNA reads TGTGCCAGCAGCGCCCAGGGGAACTATGGCTACACCTTC.

J is TRBJ2-2 and V is TRBV5-1, with D tentatively TRBD1 (6 bases). Germline-derived CDR1 and CDR2 are SGHRS and YFSETQ. This CDR3 region has 15 residues. V shed 1 base and J shed 1 base, with 8 bases lying between them. CDR3: CASSLWTENTGELFF. For the CDR3, the DNA is TGCGCCAGCAGCTTGTGGACAGAGAACACCGGGGAGCTGTTTTTT.

With regard to this clone: The sample carries other DNA sequences with the same CDR3. The rearrangement uses TRBV18 and TRBJ1-2; weak D call: TRBD1 (5 bases). Germline-derived CDR1 and CDR2 are KGHSH and LQKENI. The CDR3 spans 13 residues. V dropped 3 bases and J dropped 1 base, with 6 bases sitting between them. CDR3 region: CASSPDSNYGYTF. CDR3 coding DNA: TGTGCCAGCTCACCTGACAGTAACTATGGCTACACCTTC.